This record concerns one TCR beta chain sequence. It has no known antigen specificity. Base qualities are not at hand, and no much larger clone is one base apart. The record originates from a study of Ad26.COV2.S vaccination and SARS-CoV-2 variants listed by TCRdb under 2021. Background for the entire study: Donors in the vaccine arm were drawn from COV1001, a multicentre, randomized, double-blind, placebo-controlled phase I-IIa trial testing Ad26.COV2.S in healthy adults. TCRbeta repertoire sequencing was used to assess the specificity and breadth of SARS-CoV-2-reactive T cell receptors after Ad26.COV2.S vaccination. The TCR-sequenced set comprised approximately 30 samples: some 19 Ad26.COV2.S vaccine recipients, 5 placebo recipients and 8 SARS-CoV-2 convalescent individuals. Ad26.COV2.S was given intramuscularly at 5x10^10 or 1x10^11 viral particles, as a single shot or as two shots 56 days apart. Investigators did not know the trial group allocation while performing experiments and assessing outcomes. Trial participants were randomized into five groups of five: low-dose or high-dose Ad26.COV2.S given once or twice, or placebo on both occasions. What the research found in general, with its limitations: Comparable non-spike TCR breadth was observed between vaccine and placebo recipients, consistent with only spike being contained in the vaccine. Higher spike-specific TCR breadth was observed in Ad26.COV2.S recipients than in placebo recipients (P = 0.0014). The authors noted that the TCR breadth and depth analyses may have underestimated total T cell responses. After vaccination, substantial breadth of spike-specific CD8+ and CD4+ T cell responses was reported. The study lacked the statistical power to compare responses across vaccine doses or regimens.

The treatment or condition label on this specimen signifies: some 20 received Ad26.COV2.S at low or high dose, single or two shots; five or six received placebo; per-sample allocation not given. For vaccine and placebo recipients, repertoires were sequenced using samples collected on day 63 after the first injection. Cohort 1b enrolled 25 to 30 adults aged 18-55 years at a single site in Boston, USA, between 29 July and 7 August 2020. Ad26.COV2.S consisted of a replication-incompetent adenovirus type 26 vector by which a prefusion-stabilized SARS-CoV-2 spike protein from the original Wuhan strain was expressed. The immunoSEQ Assay was the method used to sequence TCRbeta CDR3 regions. After extraction, genomic DNA underwent amplification by bias-controlled multiplex PCR, followed by high-throughput sequencing. The original methods were these. Collapsing and filtering of sequences were performed to quantify the absolute abundance of each unique TCRbeta CDR3 region. T cell fraction was estimated by normalizing TCRbeta template counts to usable DNA, with usable DNA measured through amplification of reference genes found in all nucleated cells. Repertoire TCRs were annotated as SARS-CoV-2-specific when V gene, CDR3 amino acid sequence and J gene were exactly matched to a known reactive TCR set. The reference SARS-CoV-2 TCR set was obtained from MIRA and was filtered for enrichment in COVID-19-positive ImmuneCODE repertoires, whereby public or cross-reactive TCRs were removed. Drawing on the MIRA antigens, annotated TCRs were analysed further at the level of specific ORF or position within ORF. Depth was the summed frequency of annotated unique rearrangements, while breadth was defined as annotated unique rearrangements over total unique productive rearrangements. Two-sided Wilcoxon rank-sum tests were applied when comparing TCR breadth between groups. As stored in TCRdb, this immuneACCESS dataset retains in-frame rearrangements with V and J assigned. A fraction of the clones does not appear; measured against another copy, unresolved V genes explain less than half of the discrepancy, and the remainder lacks a known reason. Clone size and V and J calls were adopted from that table, with D and trimming inferred from the DNA. For this sample there are roughly 350,000 clones; about 85% appear just once. The ten largest clones take up roughly 6% of the sample.

From the germline V gene, CDR1 is SGDLS and CDR2 is YYNGEE. Spanning cysteine to phenylalanine, the CDR3 consists of 15 amino acids. The kept DNA is CDR3 alone, 45 bases in frame from the first base. V gives up 4 bases and J gives up 5 bases, and the segment between their germline ends measures 15 bases. This clonotype was sampled from a person between 18 and 60 years old who received the Ad26.COV2.S COVID-19 vaccine or a placebo. This material consisted of peripheral blood, taken in a trial of Ad26.COV2.S vaccine versus placebo. The V and J genes are TRBV9 and TRBJ1-4, and possibly TRBD1, on 5 matching bases. The CDR3 region: CASSPRGAGNEKLFF. Read as DNA, the sequence is TGTGCCAGCAGCCCCCGAGGGGCAGGGAATGAAAAACTGTTTTTT.